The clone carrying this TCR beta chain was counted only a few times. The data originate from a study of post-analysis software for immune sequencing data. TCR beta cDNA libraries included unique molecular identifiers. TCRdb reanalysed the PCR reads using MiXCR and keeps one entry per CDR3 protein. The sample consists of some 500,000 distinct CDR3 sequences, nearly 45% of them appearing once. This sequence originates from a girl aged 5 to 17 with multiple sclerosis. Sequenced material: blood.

The CDR3 spells CASSVDLSYNEQFF. The CDR3 region has the DNA TGTGCCAGCAGTGTAGACCTCTCCTACAATGAGCAGTTCTTC. The chain recombines TRBV28 with TRBJ2-1; D remains ambiguous. Germline lookup yields CDR1 MDHEN and CDR2 SYDVKM. Trimming removed 5 bases at V and 0 bases at J, with 8 bases between. This CDR3 comprises 14 residues.